The entry below gives a single TCR beta chain sequence along with its context. A few counts support this clonotype. Its antigen is still unknown. Nothing much larger sits one base from this clone, and base qualities are not available. The sample comes from a study of CD8 T cells in ankylosing spondylitis (dated by TCRdb to about 2017). About the study as a whole: To find TCR variants linked to disease, the study profiled T cell receptor beta repertoires in ankylosing spondylitis patients and healthy donors. Peripheral blood was sampled, and synovial fluid was also collected from ankylosing spondylitis patients. The whole study cohort included 85 to 120 healthy donors and 20 to 30 ankylosing spondylitis patients.

The cysteine opens and the phenylalanine closes a CDR3 of 11 amino acids. Solely the CDR3 DNA is kept, with 33 bases framed from the first base. Based on the germline V gene, the CDR1 and CDR2 sequences are SGDLS and YYNGEE. V loses 2 bases, J loses 10 bases, and the germline ends lie 9 bases apart. Overall study results and their limits: Some motif variants had previously been reported in the synovial fluid and blood of reactive arthritis patients, which suggests shared mechanisms of disease initiation. The disease-linked clones were reported as significantly enriched in matched synovial fluid samples from ankylosing spondylitis patients. A TCR beta motif of about 8 highly homologous amino acid variants appeared characteristic of blood from ankylosing spondylitis patients. The disease-linked clones had a CD8+ phenotype and were found at relatively low frequencies in peripheral blood.

The sequencer was an Illumina HiSeq 2500. Quantitative 5'-RACE with molecular barcodes was the method used to prepare the TCR beta libraries. The paper's data handling went like this. To identify disease-linked TCR variants, a new computational method was used, one built on a probabilistic model of VDJ rearrangement. TCRdb reworked the public reads: Q25 trimming with fastp, MiXCR clone assembly, productive beta chains retained. Each entry is one CDR3 protein sequence, shown with its most common DNA and genes. The V and J calls follow TCRdb's processing rather than the paper's. The sample data list hundreds of thousands of distinct CDR3 sequences, and 20% to 25% of these were observed just once. Roughly 13% of the sample is taken by the ten largest.

Material for sequencing was blood, either unsorted or a sorted T cell fraction (not recorded which). The sequence was obtained from a male donor with ankylosing spondylitis or in good health (not recorded which). This chain is built from TRBV9 and TRBJ1-2, with the D gene call left open. The DNA sequence is given as TGTGCCAGCAGCGTGGAAGGTGCCTACACCTTC. This sequence encodes CASSVEGAYTF.